Listed here are 28 T cell receptor beta chains from one sample, sequenced in a study of cytomegalovirus exposure and HLA in healthy donors. Primers for the PCR totalled 60 Vbeta and 13 Jbeta. Data came from immunoSEQ multiplex PCR; TCRdb stores just in-frame clones and leaves some out. The sample carries tens of thousands of clones, 80% to 90% recorded once. The sequenced sample consisted of PBMCs. The receptors stem from a woman in her twenties or thirties in good health and CMV-seropositive.

The V and J genes are TRBV4-1 and TRBJ2-1; tentative D call: TRBD2 (6 bases). Trimming left V 1 base short and J 2 bases short, with 12 bases between. Germline V gives CDR1 MGHRA, CDR2 YSYEKL. CDR3 size: 16 residues. The CDR3 sequence: CASSQGVAATYNEQFF. Written as DNA, the CDR3 is TGCGCCAGCAGCCAAGGCGTAGCGGCCACCTACAATGAGCAGTTCTTC.

This clone was detected a few times. This rearrangement joins TRBV5-5 to TRBJ1-1, with D maybe TRBD1 (5 bases). Deletions cut 4 bases from V and 3 bases from J, with 16 bases between. The CDR3 spans 15 residues. Germline loops: CDR1 SGHKS, CDR2 YYEKEE (reference sequence). CDR3 amino acids: CASSRRGVADTEAFF. The CDR3 DNA reads as TGTGCCAGCAGCAGACGGGGGGTAGCTGACACTGAAGCTTTCTTT.

CDR3 residues: CASGLSLSSYNEQFF. The DNA for the CDR3 is TGTGCTAGTGGTTTGTCTTTGAGCTCCTACAATGAGCAGTTCTTC. The chain uses TRBV12-5 and TRBJ2-1, with D unresolved. Germline V gene data show CDR1 as LGHNT and CDR2 as FRNRAP. V was trimmed by 2 bases and J by 0 bases, leaving 8 bases between them. The CDR3 runs 15 residues.

In its sample, this clone was seen a few times. The chain's CDR3 is CASSPYGLSGNTIYF. The CDR3 DNA follows: TGCGCCAGCAGCCCCTATGGACTCTCTGGAAACACCATATATTTT. V gene TRBV4-1 combines with J gene TRBJ1-3; no firm D call. This CDR3 spans 15 amino acids. The V gene's germline CDR1 is MGHRA and CDR2 YSYEKL. The ends were cut back, 4 bases at V and 0 bases at J, with 10 bases in the middle.

The chain carries TRBV5-1 and TRBJ2-5; a weak D match, TRBD1 (6 bases). This CDR3 is built from 13 residues. V was shortened by 7 bases and J by 5 bases, with 15 bases between the two germline ends. The germline CDR1 and CDR2 sequences are SGHRS and YFSETQ. CDR3 DNA: TGCGCCAGCGCGGAGACAGGCGGGGAGACCCAGTACTTC. Its protein product is CASAETGGETQYF.

Only one count was recorded for this clone. V gene TRBV30 combines with J gene TRBJ1-5, with D unclear. CDR3 length equals 21 residues. Germline CDR1 and CDR2: GTSNPN and SVGIG (reference sequence). V was cut by 4 bases and J by 0 bases, with 31 bases left in between. In DNA form, the CDR3 reads TGTGCCTGGATTCTGGCCCCTTTAGCAGCCAGCAACATCTATAGCAATCAGCCCCAGCATTTT. Its protein product is CAWILAPLAASNIYSNQPQHF.

The chain joins TRBV10-1 to TRBJ2-2; the match to TRBD2 covers 8 bases. The CDR3 is made up of 14 amino acids. In germline, CDR1 is WNHNN, CDR2 SYGVQD (reference sequence). Unmatched junction bases numbered 3, after V lost 8 bases and J lost 1 base. For the CDR3, the DNA is TGCGCCAGCGGAGCGGGAGTGAACACCGGGGAGCTGTTTTTT. Translated, it gives CASGAGVNTGELFF.

This rearrangement joins TRBV4-1 to TRBJ2-7; TRBD2 matches 12 bases. From germline, CDR1 is MGHRA and CDR2 YSYEKL. Unmatched junction bases numbered 8, after V lost 5 bases and J lost 6 bases. This CDR3 region has 15 residues. The CDR3 nucleotides read TGCGCCAGCAGCGACAGACTAGCGGGAGTTATCGAGCAGTACTTC. Translation: CASSDRLAGVIEQYF.

The rearrangement links TRBV7-8 to TRBJ1-5; D is unresolved. This CDR3 has 15 residues. Germline V lookup: CDR1 SGHVS, CDR2 FQNEAQ. V was cut by 2 bases and J by 0 bases, with 8 bases left in between. CDR3 DNA sequence: TGTGCCAGCAGCTTATACTTTGATAGCAATCAGCCCCAGCATTTT. Translating it yields CASSLYFDSNQPQHF.

CDR3 bases: TGTGCCAGCAGACCTCAAGCGGGAAGGCACAATGAGCAGTTCTTC. Its protein product is CASRPQAGRHNEQFF. The chain combines TRBV27 with TRBJ2-1; 7 bases are shared with TRBD2. CDR1 and CDR2 from the germline V gene are MNHEY and SMNVEV (reference sequence). The ends lost 6 bases at V and 5 bases at J; junction bases unmatched: 10. The CDR3 sequence is 15 residues long.

The gene calls are TRBV5-5 and TRBJ1-4; 8 nucleotides align to TRBD1. The germline gives CDR1 SGHKS, CDR2 YYEKEE (reference sequence). CDR3 size: 15 residues. V dropped 5 bases and J dropped 7; count of bases not matched to a gene: 10. Here the CDR3 reads CASRPPGQEGEKLFF. CDR3 DNA sequence: TGTGCCAGCAGACCCCCGGGACAGGAGGGTGAAAAACTGTTTTTT.

The chain combines TRBV7-7 with TRBJ2-1, with TRBD2 as a possible D gene (5 bases). The V gene's germline CDR1 is SSHAT and CDR2 FNYEAQ (reference sequence). V shed 2 bases and J shed 4 bases, with 12 bases lying between them. The CDR3 has 15 amino acids. In DNA, the CDR3 is TGTGCCAGCAGCTTATCCCCGGGAACTTACAATGAGCAGTTCTTC. The encoded protein is CASSLSPGTYNEQFF.

The chain recombines TRBV9 with TRBJ2-1; TRBD2 aligns across 10 bases. Germline CDR1 reads SGDLS; CDR2 reads YYNGEE. V was clipped by 2 bases and J by 6 bases; unmatched bases: 14. The CDR3 has 18 amino acids. The CDR3 DNA reads as TGTGCCAGCAGCGTGGGCTCCACTAGCGGGAATCGTCCCAATGAGCAGTTCTTC. Protein sequence: CASSVGSTSGNRPNEQFF.

V and J are TRBV25-1 and TRBJ1-6, with a possible D match to TRBD1 (5 bases). Germline V lookup: CDR1 MGHDK, CDR2 SYGVNS. Between the trimmed V and J ends, which lost 7 bases and 8 bases, there was a span of 18 bases. The CDR3 has 15 amino acids. As DNA, the CDR3 is TGTGCCAGCACCCCGGCCGGGGGTCGGGATTCACCCCTCCACTTT. Translated: CASTPAGGRDSPLHF.

This chain joins TRBV7-8 and TRBJ2-7; D is ambiguous. CDR1 and CDR2 from the germline V gene are SGHVS and FQNEAQ. The CDR3 covers 14 residues. Between the trimmed V and J ends, which lost 5 bases and 2 bases, there was a span of 13 bases. CDR3: CASSQGARTYEQYF. CDR3 DNA sequence: TGTGCCAGCAGCCAAGGAGCGCGTACCTACGAGCAGTACTTC.

This clone was seen just once. The chain couples TRBV7-2 to TRBJ1-2; D is uncertain. Looked up from germline, CDR1 is SGHTA and CDR2 is FQGNSA. The CDR3 totals 13 residues. Trimming left V 5 bases short and J 0 bases short, with 7 bases between. The DNA of the CDR3 is TGTGCCAGCAGCCGGAGCTCTAACTATGGCTACACCTTC. It encodes CASSRSSNYGYTF.

The chain uses TRBV7-9 and TRBJ2-2; 8 bases are shared with TRBD2. Germline V gene data show CDR1 as SEHNR and CDR2 as FQNEAQ (reference sequence). J lost 0 bases, V lost 3 bases, and 6 bases had no gene match. The CDR3 consists of 17 residues. The CDR3, as DNA: TGTGCCAGCAGCTTCCCCACAGCGGGAGCGAACACCGGGGAGCTGTTTTTT. Protein sequence: CASSFPTAGANTGELFF.

The rearrangement uses TRBV5-5 and TRBJ2-7; 9 bases match TRBD1. The CDR3 loop spans 15 amino acids. Germline V gene lookup returns CDR1 SGHKS and CDR2 YYEKEE (reference sequence). V was clipped by 4 bases and J by 2 bases; unmatched bases: 7. The CDR3 loop is CASSNTGGSPYEQYF. The CDR3 region has the DNA TGTGCCAGCAGCAACACAGGGGGCTCCCCCTACGAGCAGTACTTC.

This clone was picked up one time. This sequence joins TRBV28 and TRBJ1-1; D gene unclear. Trimming cost V 5 bases and J 5 bases, with 12 bases left between them. The germline V gene encodes CDR1 MDHEN and CDR2 SYDVKM. The CDR3 is made up of 13 amino acids. The CDR3 coding sequence is TGTGCCAGCAGTGAAAGGAGTCATACTGAAGCTTTCTTT. As protein: CASSERSHTEAFF.

This clone is a singleton in its sample. CDR3 in amino acids: CASSFGQGDGGYTF. CDR3 coding DNA: TGTGCCAGCAGTTTTGGACAGGGCGATGGAGGCTACACCTTC. The chain has TRBV27 and TRBJ1-2; TRBD1 agrees at 8 bases. Trimming at V came to 3 bases and at J to 8 bases, leaving 8 bases not matched to a gene. The CDR3 is 14 residues long. Germline V gene sequence: CDR1 MNHEY, CDR2 SMNVEV (reference sequence).

The chain is built from TRBV2 and TRBJ2-4; 10 bases line up with TRBD2. Germline V CDR1 and CDR2: SNHLY, FYNNEI. CDR3 length: 16 residues. With 3 bases clipped from V and 5 bases from J, the junction kept 7 bases outside the gene matches. CDR3 DNA sequence: TGTGCCAGCAGTGATCTCACCGGGACTAGCGAAAACATTCAGTACTTC. Protein sequence: CASSDLTGTSENIQYF.

The chain recombines TRBV13 with TRBJ2-7; possibly TRBD2 for D (5 bases). The V gene lost 3 bases and the J gene lost 2 bases, with 8 bases spanning the gap. CDR3 length equals 13 residues. Germline CDR1 and CDR2: PRHDT and FYEKMQ (reference sequence). The CDR3 is CASSFSVAYEQYF. In nucleotides, the CDR3 is TGTGCCAGCAGCTTTAGCGTAGCCTACGAGCAGTACTTC.

This chain uses TRBV7-9 with TRBJ1-4; no firm D call. CDR1 SEHNR and CDR2 FQNEAQ come from the germline V gene (reference sequence). V was pared by 3 bases and J by 0 bases, with 5 bases between. The CDR3 is made up of 14 amino acids. CDR3 loop: CASSFGSTNEKLFF. The CDR3 bases are TGTGCCAGCAGCTTCGGGTCAACTAATGAAAAACTGTTTTTT.

The CDR3 region has the DNA TGTGCCAGCAGCTGGCTGACAGGTACGTTAGGCTACACCTTC. Amino acid sequence: CASSWLTGTLGYTF. The V gene is TRBV7-7, the J gene TRBJ1-2; possible D gene TRBD1, 6 bases. In germline, CDR1 is SSHAT, CDR2 FNYEAQ (reference sequence). Trimming left V 4 bases short and J 8 bases short, with 17 bases between. The CDR3 sequence is 14 residues long.

V usage is TRBV7-8 and J usage is TRBJ2-1; D is perhaps TRBD2 (5 bases). CDR3 length: 15 residues. V was shortened by 1 base and J by 10 bases, with 17 bases between the two germline ends. Germline assignment: CDR1 SGHVS and CDR2 FQNEAQ. The DNA of the CDR3 is TGTGCCAGCAGCTTAGTTAGCGTCGTCGCGAGGGAGCAGTTCTTC. It is translated as CASSLVSVVAREQFF.

This clone occurred once. The rearrangement links TRBV30 to TRBJ2-5; 9 bases map to TRBD1. The J segment lost 3 bases and the V segment lost 5 bases, leaving 7 bases of the junction unmatched. CDR3 length: 14 amino acids. Germline CDR1 is GTSNPN and CDR2 is SVGIG (reference sequence). The CDR3 sequence: CAWDRGRGEETQYF. CDR3 nucleotides: TGTGCCTGGGACAGGGGGAGGGGGGAAGAGACCCAGTACTTC.

The rearrangement links TRBV21-1 to TRBJ2-5; the D call of TRBD1 is as the table states it, not checked on the DNA. TRBV21-1 is a documented pseudogene. The length of the CDR3 is 14 residues. The CDR3 DNA follows: TGTGCCAGCAGCAAAGAGGCAGGGGAAGAGACCCAGTACTTC. Amino acid sequence: CASSKEAGEETQYF.

This clone was picked up one time. The same CDR3 arises from other DNA sequences in this sample as well. V gene TRBV5-1 combines with J gene TRBJ2-7, with 10 bases fitting TRBD2. Per germline, CDR1 SGHRS and CDR2 YFSETQ. CDR3 length: 11 amino acids. Trimming at V came to 10 bases and at J to 6 bases, leaving 4 bases not matched to a gene. CDR3 in amino acids: CASSSGGEQYF. CDR3 in DNA: TGCGCCTCCTCTAGCGGGGGCGAGCAGTACTTC.